Included here is one T cell receptor (beta chain) sequence, with context. The CDR3 loop spans 15 amino acids. CDR1 LGHDT and CDR2 YNNKEL come from the germline V gene (reference sequence). V lost 5 bases and J lost 2; bases outside the gene matches: 7. Clones were read by immunoSEQ multiplex PCR, and TCRdb kept only the in-frame ones, dropping some. The sample lists about 150,000 clones, about 90% occurring once. The data belong to a study of blood T cell repertoires in COVID-19. The participants were between about 18 and 95 years old and came from under 25 US areas. This TCR was recovered from a woman in her 50s who had recovered from COVID-19. The gene calls are TRBV3-1 (or the pseudogene TRBV3-2) and TRBJ2-5; 8 bases line up with TRBD2. The material sequenced was PBMCs or T cells enriched from blood (not recorded which). The CDR3 region is CASSAGTRRQETQYF. The CDR3 bases are TGTGCCAGCAGCGCCGGGACTAGGAGGCAAGAGACCCAGTACTTC.